The present T cell receptor (beta chain) was sequenced within a study of PD-1 blockade in classical Hodgkin lymphoma. Only in-frame clones appear in the TCRdb table, and some are missing; sequencing was by immunoSEQ multiplex PCR. The data show about 21,000 clones, roughly 82% seen once. As for time point: cycle 4 day 1 (C4D1), after 5 to 7 weeks of nivolumab. Autologous stem cell transplantation was followed by relapse in every patient, and brentuximab vedotin exposure varied. Thawed PBMCs were subjected to magnetic negative selection, which yielded isolated CD8+ T cells. The source material was CD8+ T cells from blood, sampled before the fourth cycle of nivolumab. The clonotype originates from a human donor with classical Hodgkin lymphoma.

As DNA, the CDR3 is TGTGCCAGCAGCTCACGCCCTACGAGCACTGAAGCTTTCTTT. It specifies CASSSRPTSTEAFF. The J gene is TRBJ1-1, the V gene TRBV5-4; D ambiguous. Germline V CDR1 and CDR2: SGHNT, YYREEE (reference sequence). V gave up 3 bases and J gave up 4 bases, with 13 bases separating them. This CDR3 spans 14 amino acids.